This T cell receptor beta chain was observed in a study of response to subunit inactivated influenza vaccine. Trimming at V came to 5 bases and at J to 6 bases, leaving 7 bases not matched to a gene. Germline CDR1 and CDR2: SGHTA and FQGNSA. The CDR3 is 15 amino acids. TCRdb independently ran MiXCR on the RT-PCR reads; one entry per CDR3 protein. The sample has roughly 550,000 distinct CDR3 sequences, less than 25% seen once. The same sample was also used in a study of T cells expressing NK-cell markers. As that study records: As the method of synthesis, 5'RACE template switching with UMIs yielded TCR beta cDNA. Researchers got TCR beta repertoires out of sorted CD3+CD56+NKG2C+, CD3+CD56+NKG2C- and CD3+CD56-NKG2C+ T cells. Seven sequenced donors out of eight were HCMV-seropositive, one seronegative. The CD3+CD56-NKG2C+ fraction was also led by these clonotypes in a handful of donors. No clear determination of HCMV specificity was made for expanded NKG2C+ T cell clones.

The chain recombines TRBV7-2 with TRBJ1-5; TRBD1 matches at 10 bases. The specimen comprised CD4+ T cells sorted from PBMCs, sampled about 11 days after vaccination. The clonotype originates from a man in his fifties who received an inactivated influenza vaccine. The chain's CDR3 is CASSKDRGGSQPQHF. Written as DNA, the CDR3 is TGTGCCAGCAGCAAGGACAGGGGGGGTTCTCAGCCCCAGCATTTT.